This passage covers 9 T cell receptor beta chains from one sample sequenced in a study of beta chain features in type 1 diabetes. Expressed TCRB transcripts were sequenced because the entire RNA isolate underwent reverse transcription. Only in-frame clones appear in the TCRdb table, and some are missing; sequencing was by immunoSEQ multiplex PCR. The sample contains 130,000 to 150,000 clones, 10% to 15% of which appear only once. Overall study findings and caveats: Moderate yet significant TCRB CDR3 shortening was seen in Type 1 diabetes patients in all four CD4+ subsets.

The antigens these receptors bind are not known. Specimen: central memory CD4+ T cells from blood. These receptors came from a man between 18 and 35 years old with type 1 diabetes.

This clone was picked up a small number of times. The V gene is TRBV21-1, the J gene TRBJ2-7; the D segment call TRBD2 is taken from the table without a DNA check. TRBV21-1 is noted as a pseudogene. The CDR3 spans 15 residues. The CDR3 region is CASSKGDQPIYEQYF. CDR3 sequence (DNA): TGTGCCAGCAGCAAGGGAGACCAGCCGATCTACGAGCAGTACTTC.

The chain carries TRBV5-6 and TRBJ2-4; D possibly corresponds to TRBD1 (5 bases). CDR3 size: 14 residues. Trimming removed 2 bases at V and 6 bases at J, with 12 bases between. Per germline, CDR1 SGHDT and CDR2 YYEEEE. Written as DNA, the CDR3 is TGTGCCAGCAGCTTTGGGCATCAGGGAAACATTCAGTACTTC. The encoded protein is CASSFGHQGNIQYF.

This clone was counted a few times. This chain links TRBV6-1 with TRBJ2-3; D might be TRBD2 (5 bases). The CDR3 runs 12 residues. The germline CDR1 and CDR2 sequences are MNHNS and SASEGT. V was shortened by 6 bases and J by 4 bases, with 8 bases between the two germline ends. The CDR3 protein is CASSQLADTQYF. The CDR3 region has the DNA TGTGCCAGCAGCCAACTAGCAGATACGCAGTATTTT.

This clone was detected only a few times. This chain connects TRBV28 to TRBJ1-2; D might be TRBD1 (6 bases). Trimming stripped 5 bases from V and 5 bases from J, with 18 bases between. The CDR3 is made up of 15 amino acids. Germline V gives CDR1 MDHEN, CDR2 SYDVKM. CDR3 in DNA: TGTGCCAGCAGTCCCACCGCAGGGGCAGGATATGGCTACACCTTC. Its translation: CASSPTAGAGYGYTF.

Remarks on this clone: Distinct nucleotide sequences in the sample also encode this CDR3. This chain joins TRBV4-2 and TRBJ1-1; D is undetermined. The CDR3 runs to 14 residues. Germline V gene lookup returns CDR1 LGHNA and CDR2 YNFKEQ. The ends were cut back, 0 bases at V and 5 bases at J, with 10 bases in the middle. Here the CDR3 reads CASSQDPTDTEAFF. CDR3 DNA sequence: TGTGCCAGCAGCCAAGATCCTACAGATACTGAAGCTTTCTTT.

This clone was counted a few times. V usage is TRBV10-3 and J usage is TRBJ1-5; D is unclear. CDR3 length equals 14 residues. Germline V gene sequence: CDR1 ENHRY, CDR2 SYGVKD. V gave up 6 bases and J gave up 0 bases, with 9 bases separating them. The CDR3 loop is CAIRTGDSNQPQHF. CDR3 DNA sequence: TGTGCCATCAGAACTGGGGATAGCAATCAGCCCCAGCATTTT.

The rearrangement joins TRBV6-5 to TRBJ2-7; D is possibly TRBD1 or TRBD2 (5 bases each). The germline V and J ends were trimmed by 7 bases and 5 bases, with 18 bases remaining between them. The CDR3 has 14 residues. Germline V CDR1 and CDR2: MNHEY, SVGAGI. This CDR3 is CASTRAGAGHEQYF. CDR3 nucleotide sequence: TGTGCCAGCACTAGAGCCGGGGCTGGGCACGAGCAGTACTTC.

This chain connects TRBV18 to TRBJ2-3; tentative D call: TRBD2 (5 bases). The CDR3 has 15 amino acids. From germline, CDR1 is KGHSH and CDR2 LQKENI. Trimming pared 0 bases from V and 6 bases from J, leaving 13 bases between. The CDR3 nucleotides are TGTGCCAGCTCACCACCAGTGACCGGGATCGATACGCAGTATTTT. As protein: CASSPPVTGIDTQYF.

This clone was seen repeatedly, ten times or more. The chain carries TRBV9 and TRBJ2-1; D is unresolved. The CDR3 is 14 amino acids. V dropped 2 bases and J dropped 7 bases, with 13 bases sitting between them. Germline V gene data show CDR1 as SGDLS and CDR2 as YYNGEE. The CDR3 reads CASSVTNAPNEQFF. The CDR3 DNA sequence: TGTGCCAGCAGCGTCACGAACGCTCCGAATGAGCAGTTCTTC.